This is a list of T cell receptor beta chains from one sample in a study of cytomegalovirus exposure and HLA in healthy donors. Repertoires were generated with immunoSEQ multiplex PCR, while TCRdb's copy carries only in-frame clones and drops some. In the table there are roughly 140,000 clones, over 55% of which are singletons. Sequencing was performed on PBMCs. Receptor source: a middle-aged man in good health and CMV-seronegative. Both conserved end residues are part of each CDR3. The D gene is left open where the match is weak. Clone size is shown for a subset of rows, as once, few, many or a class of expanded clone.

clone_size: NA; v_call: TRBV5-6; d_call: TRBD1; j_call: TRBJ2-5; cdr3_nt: TGTGCCAGCAGCTGGATCGGGACAGTACAAGAGACCCAGTACTTC; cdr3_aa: CASSWIGTVQETQYF
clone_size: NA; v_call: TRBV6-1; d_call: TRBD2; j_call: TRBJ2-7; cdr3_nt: TGTGCCAGCATTGTTGCGGGGGTTCCTTCCTACGAGCAGTACTTC; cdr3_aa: CASIVAGVPSYEQYF
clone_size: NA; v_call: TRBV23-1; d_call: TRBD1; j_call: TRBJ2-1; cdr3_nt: TGCGCCAGCAGTCAACCTCGACAGGGGGCGCTTTCCTACAATGAGCAGTTCTTC; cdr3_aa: CASSQPRQGALSYNEQFF
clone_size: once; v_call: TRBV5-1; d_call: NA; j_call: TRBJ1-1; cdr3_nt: TGCGCCAGCAGCTTGGTCGGGGGGCCCACTGAAGCCTTCTTT; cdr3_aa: CASSLVGGPTEAFF
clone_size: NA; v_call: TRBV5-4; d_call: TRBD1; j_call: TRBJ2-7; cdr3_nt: TGTGCCAGCAGCTTGGGACAGGGGGCGAGGGAGCAGTACTTC; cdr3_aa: CASSLGQGAREQYF
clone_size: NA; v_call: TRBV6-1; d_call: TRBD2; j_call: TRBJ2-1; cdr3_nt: TGTGCCAGCAGTGATCTAGCGGGGGGTACGAATGAGCAGTTCTTC; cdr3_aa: CASSDLAGGTNEQFF
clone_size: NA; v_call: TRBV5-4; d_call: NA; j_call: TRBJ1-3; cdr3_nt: TGTGCCAGCAGCTTGGGACTAGGGACGGGCTCTGGAAACACCATATATTTT; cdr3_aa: CASSLGLGTGSGNTIYF
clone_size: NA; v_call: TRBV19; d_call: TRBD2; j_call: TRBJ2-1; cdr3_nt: TGTGCCAGTAGCGACCTAAGCGGGAGGGCCTACAATGAGCAGTTCTTC; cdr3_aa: CASSDLSGRAYNEQFF
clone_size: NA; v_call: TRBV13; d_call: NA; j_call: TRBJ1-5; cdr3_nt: TGTGCCAGCAGCCAGGGCAACAATCAGCCCCAGCATTTT; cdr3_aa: CASSQGNNQPQHF
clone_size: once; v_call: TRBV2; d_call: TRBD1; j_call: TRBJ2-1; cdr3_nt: TGTGCCAGCAAGGTTTGGGGACAGGGCAATGAGCAGTTCTTC; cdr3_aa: CASKVWGQGNEQFF
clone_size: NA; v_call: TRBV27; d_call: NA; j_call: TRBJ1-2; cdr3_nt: TGTGCCAGCAGTCCTACCTGGCGGGGATTGGGCTACACCTTC; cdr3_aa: CASSPTWRGLGYTF
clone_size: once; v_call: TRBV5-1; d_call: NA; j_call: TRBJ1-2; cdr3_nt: TGCGCCAGCAGCTTGACAGGGTATGGCTACACCTTC; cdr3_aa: CASSLTGYGYTF
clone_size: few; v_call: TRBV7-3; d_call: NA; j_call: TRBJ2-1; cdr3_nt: TGTGCCAGCAGCTTGTCCGGCGGATCACTGATCGATGAGCAGTTCTTC; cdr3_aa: CASSLSGGSLIDEQFF
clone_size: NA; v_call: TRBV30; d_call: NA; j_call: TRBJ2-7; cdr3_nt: TGTGCCTGGAGTGTAGGCGGGGGCGCGTCGGACGAGCAGTACTTC; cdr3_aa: CAWSVGGGASDEQYF
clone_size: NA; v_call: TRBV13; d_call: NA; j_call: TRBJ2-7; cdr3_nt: TGTGCCAGCAGCTTAACTAAGCAGGGCTGTTACGAGCAGTACTTC; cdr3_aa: CASSLTKQGCYEQYF
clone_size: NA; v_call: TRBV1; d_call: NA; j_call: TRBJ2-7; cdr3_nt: TGCACCAGCAGCCAAGATCGAAGGAGGGAGGGTCTTAAGGACGAGCAGTACTTC; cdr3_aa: CTSSQDRRREGLKDEQYF
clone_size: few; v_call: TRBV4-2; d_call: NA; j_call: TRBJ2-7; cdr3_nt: TGTGCCAGCAGCCAAGGCGCTTACGAGCAGTACTTC; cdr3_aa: CASSQGAYEQYF
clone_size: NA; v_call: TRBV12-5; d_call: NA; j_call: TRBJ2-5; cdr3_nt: TGTGCTAGTGGTCAGAGACTCCTCGGGGGGACCCAGTACTTC; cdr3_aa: CASGQRLLGGTQYF
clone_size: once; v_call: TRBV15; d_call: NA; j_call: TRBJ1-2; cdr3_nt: TGTGCCACCAGCAAAACCTTCGGAATAAACTATGGCTACCCCTTC; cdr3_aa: CATSKTFGINYGYPF
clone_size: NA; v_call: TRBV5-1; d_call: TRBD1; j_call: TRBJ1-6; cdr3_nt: TGCGCCAGCAGCCCAGGACAGGGGAGCACCCTCCACTTT; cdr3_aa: CASSPGQGSTLHF
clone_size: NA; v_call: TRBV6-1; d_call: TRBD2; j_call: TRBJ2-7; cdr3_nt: TGTGCCAGCAGGGAACTAGCGGTGAGCTCCTACGAGCAGTACTTC; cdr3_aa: CASRELAVSSYEQYF
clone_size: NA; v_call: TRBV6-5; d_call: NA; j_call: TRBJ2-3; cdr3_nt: TGTGCCAGCAATGGTCGGTCCCCAGATACGCAGTATTTT; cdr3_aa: CASNGRSPDTQYF
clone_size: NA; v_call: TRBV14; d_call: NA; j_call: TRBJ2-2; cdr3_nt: TGTGCCAGCAGCCAAGATCTGGGGGGGGCCGCCGGGGAGCTGTTTTTT; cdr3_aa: CASSQDLGGAAGELFF